Below are 2 T cell receptor beta chains sequenced from a single sample in a study of shared clonotypes between healthy human individuals. Produced via immunoSEQ multiplex PCR; TCRdb's table is partial and in-frame only. This table has some 1 million clones, 70% to 80% appearing once. The sample was memory CD4+ T cells sorted from blood. The subset is: CD45RA-negative fraction. The source is a man aged 18 to 35 in good health.

J is TRBJ1-2 and V is TRBV5-6; the match to TRBD1 covers 10 bases. The trim removed 3 bases at V and 5 bases at J, leaving 7 bases unmatched. Germline CDR1 is SGHDT and CDR2 is YYEEEE. CDR3 length equals 15 residues. The CDR3 sequence: CASSSSDRGLYGYTF. The CDR3 bases are TGTGCCAGCAGCTCTTCGGACAGGGGGTTATATGGCTACACCTTC.

This chain connects TRBV7-9 to TRBJ1-1, with 8 bases that match TRBD1. Germline CDR1 SEHNR, CDR2 FQNEAQ (reference sequence). The CDR3 spans 12 residues. J lost 11 bases, V lost 6 bases, and 8 bases had no gene match. The CDR3 nucleotides read TGTGCCAGCAGTCAGACAGGGGTGTATGCTTTCTTT. This codes for CASSQTGVYAFF.